This TCR beta chain came from a study of identical twins. General study results and limits: In zero-insertion analyses, partial confounding could arise from invariant MAIT and iNKT cells.

Germline V gives CDR1 MDHEN, CDR2 SYDVKM. V dropped 3 bases and J dropped 8 bases, with 20 bases sitting between them. The CDR3 length is 16 residues. The sample holds many counts of this clonotype. Its antigen is currently unknown. MiXCR, run by TCRdb on the 5' RACE reads, gives a single entry per CDR3 protein. The data contain around 650,000 distinct CDR3 sequences, under 8.5% of them seen just once; the ten biggest clones take up 1.6%. Separately, the same data were catalogued under a study of yellow fever vaccine responses in identical twins.

The sequenced sample consisted of PBMCs. This sequence originates from a woman between 18 and 29 years old in good health. The V gene is TRBV28, the J gene TRBJ2-4; D might be TRBD1 (6 bases). The CDR3: CASSFQTGFAEHIQYF. The CDR3 DNA reads as TGTGCCAGCAGTTTTCAAACAGGGTTTGCTGAACACATTCAGTACTTC.